The 10 T cell receptor beta chains listed next were all sequenced from one sample in a study of T cell repertoires in cytomegalovirus infection. For these TCRs, the target antigens are not known. Via MiXCR, TCRdb re-called the reads, giving one row per CDR3 protein. Of about 770,000 distinct CDR3 sequences listed, around 29% are singletons. Sample: cultured CD8+ T cells from PBMCs, taken from culture after CMV antigen stimulation. The source is a human donor in good health (CMV status not recorded). Some clones in this sample may be carry-over from other donors' samples.

In this sample, this clonotype turned up many times. V and J are TRBV7-2 and TRBJ2-1; 11 nucleotides match TRBD2. This CDR3 is built from 14 residues. The germline gives CDR1 SGHTA, CDR2 FQGNSA. The J segment lost 10 bases and the V segment lost 8 bases, leaving 10 bases of the junction unmatched. CDR3 nucleotides: TGTGCCAGCTCGGGTAGCGGGGGGGCAAGAGAGCAGTTCTTC. It specifies CASSGSGGAREQFF.

This chain connects TRBV7-6 to TRBJ1-5, with TRBD1 identical over 8 bases. This CDR3 comprises 17 residues. CDR1 is SGHVS and CDR2 is FNYEAQ in the germline V gene. Trimming removed 5 bases from V and 5 bases from J; junction bases left unmatched: 14. In nucleotides, the CDR3 is TGTGCCAGCAGCGAAACGAGGACAGGGCGAGTTGATCAGCCCCAGCATTTT. Its translation: CASSETRTGRVDQPQHF. The variable domain in full, completed from reference TRBV7-6 and TRBJ1-5, reads GAGVSQSPRYKVTKRGQDVALRCDPISGHVSLYWYRQALGQGPEFLTYFNYEAQQDKSGLPNDRFSAERPEGSISTLTIQRTEQRDSAMYRCASSETRTGRVDQPQHFGDGTRLSIL.

This clonotype has just a few counts. CDR3 sequence reads: CASSITGEALFGYTF. In nucleotides, the CDR3 is TGTGCCAGTAGTATCACAGGAGAAGCCTTATTTGGCTACACCTTC. The chain couples TRBV19 to TRBJ1-2, with D maybe TRBD1 (5 bases). The CDR3 is made up of 15 amino acids. In germline, CDR1 is LNHDA, CDR2 SQIVND (reference sequence). The germline V and J ends were trimmed by 3 bases and 7 bases, with 18 bases remaining between them.

This clonotype was seen ten or more times. The chain joins TRBV7-6 to TRBJ2-3; TRBD1 agrees at 7 bases. V lost 5 bases and J lost 0; bases outside the gene matches: 11. This CDR3 has 17 residues. In germline, CDR1 is SGHVS, CDR2 FNYEAQ. The CDR3 sequence is CASSQGQFITSTDTQYF. For the CDR3, the DNA is TGTGCCAGCAGCCAGGGACAGTTTATTACTAGCACAGATACGCAGTATTTT.

This clonotype showed up just a few times. The junction and the germline gene differ at one end; a read error may be behind it. The rearrangement uses TRBV6-2 or TRBV6-3 and TRBJ2-1, with D perhaps being TRBD1 or TRBD2 (5 bases each). This CDR3 region has 16 residues. Germline CDR1 and CDR2: MNHEY and SVGEGT. This CDR3 reads CASSNSGTSFYNEQFF. The CDR3 DNA sequence: TGTGCCAGCAGTAACTCCGGGACGAGCTTTTACAATGAGCAGTTCTTC.

The chain employs TRBV6-6 and TRBJ2-3, with no clear D. The CDR3 spans 15 residues. The germline V gene has CDR1 MNHNY and CDR2 SVGAGI (reference sequence). With 5 bases removed from V and 5 bases from J, the gap between germline ends came to 17 bases. The CDR3: CASSDGVLLKDTQYF. In DNA form, the CDR3 reads TGTGCCAGCAGTGATGGAGTCCTCCTGAAAGATACGCAGTATTTT.

In this sample, this clonotype turned up a few times. The chain carries TRBV11-2 and TRBJ2-3, with 10 bases identical to TRBD2. This CDR3 is 16 amino acids long. Germline CDR1 reads SGHAT; CDR2 reads FQNNGV. Germline trimming cut 3 bases from V and 0 bases from J; bases unmatched to any gene: 3. Here the CDR3 reads CASSFLAGESTDTQYF. The DNA for the CDR3 is TGTGCCAGCAGCTTCCTAGCGGGGGAAAGCACAGATACGCAGTATTTT.

Points on this clonotype: A much larger clone sits a single nucleotide away, making a read error possible. This rearrangement joins TRBV7-8 to TRBJ1-2, with D possibly being TRBD1 (6 bases). Trimming stripped 5 bases from V and 5 bases from J, with 12 bases between. The CDR3 is made up of 13 amino acids. Germline assignment: CDR1 SGHVS and CDR2 FQNEAQ. CDR3 residues: CASSKTGTYGYTF. CDR3 nucleotides: TGTGCCAGCAGCAAGACAGGAACTTATGGCTACACCTTC.

This clonotype was detected a few times. J is TRBJ2-1 and V is TRBV11-2; no clear D. V lost 1 base and J 6 bases, leaving 13 bases between the germline ends. Germline V gene sequence: CDR1 SGHAT, CDR2 FQNNGV. This CDR3 is built from 15 residues. The CDR3 region is CASSLGSIPLNEQFF. The CDR3 bases are TGTGCCAGCAGCTTAGGGAGTATCCCCCTCAATGAGCAGTTCTTC.

This clonotype was detected only a few times. This chain links TRBV7-8 with TRBJ2-7, with D perhaps being TRBD1 or TRBD2 (5 bases each). There are 13 residues in the CDR3. V shed 5 bases and J shed 3 bases, with 11 bases lying between them. Germline CDR1 SGHVS, CDR2 FQNEAQ. The CDR3 DNA follows: TGTGCCAGCAGCCCCGGGACCCTCTACGAGCAGTACTTC. It translates to CASSPGTLYEQYF.